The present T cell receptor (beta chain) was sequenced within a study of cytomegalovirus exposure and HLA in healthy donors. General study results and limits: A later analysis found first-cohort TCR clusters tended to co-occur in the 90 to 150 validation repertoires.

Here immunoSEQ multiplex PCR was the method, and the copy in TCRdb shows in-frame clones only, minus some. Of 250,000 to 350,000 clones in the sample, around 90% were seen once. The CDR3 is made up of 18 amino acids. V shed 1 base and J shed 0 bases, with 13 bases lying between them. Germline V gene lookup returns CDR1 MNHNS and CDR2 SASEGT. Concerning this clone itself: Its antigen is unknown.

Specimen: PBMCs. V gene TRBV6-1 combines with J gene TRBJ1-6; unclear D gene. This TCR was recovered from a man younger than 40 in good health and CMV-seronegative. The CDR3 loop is CASSEVLGRSSYNSPLHF. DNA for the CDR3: TGTGCCAGCAGTGAAGTTCTGGGTAGGAGCTCCTATAATTCACCCCTCCACTTT.